These T cell receptor beta chains were read from a single sample in a study of cytomegalovirus exposure and HLA in healthy donors. Repertoires were generated with immunoSEQ multiplex PCR, while TCRdb's copy carries only in-frame clones and drops some. The sample has 280,000 or so clones; over 75% are singletons. Material: PBMCs. Receptors were obtained from a young woman in good health and CMV-seronegative. The CDR3 runs from the conserved cysteine through the conserved F or W. D genes are given only for firm matches. Size is stated for part of the rows, as once, few or many counts, or as a class when the clone is expanded.

NA,TRBV7-8,TRBJ1-2,NA,CASSSWTANYGYTF,TGTGCCAGCAGCTCTTGGACAGCTAACTATGGCTACACCTTC
NA,TRBV7-2,TRBJ1-1,TRBD1,CASSRGGNTEAFF,TGTGCCAGCAGCCGAGGGGGCAACACTGAAGCTTTCTTT
NA,TRBV6-5,TRBJ1-4,NA,CASSYLRGGEKLFF,TGTGCCAGCAGTTATCTCAGGGGTGGGGAAAAACTGTTTTTT
NA,TRBV19,TRBJ2-1,NA,CASSRSMSSYNEQFF,TGTGCCAGTAGTAGGTCGATGAGCTCCTACAATGAGCAGTTCTTC
NA,TRBV7-2,TRBJ2-3,TRBD2,CASSLARGRGDTQYF,TGTGCCAGCAGCTTAGCGCGCGGGAGGGGGGATACGCAGTATTTT
once,TRBV5-1,TRBJ1-1,TRBD1,CASSFQGAADTEAFF,TGCGCCAGCAGCTTTCAGGGGGCGGCGGACACTGAAGCTTTCTTT
NA,TRBV5-4,TRBJ1-5,TRBD1,CASSDGQGNQPQHF,TGTGCCAGCAGCGACGGACAGGGCAATCAGCCCCAGCATTTT
NA,TRBV14,TRBJ2-6,NA,CASSRGPGASSGANVLTF,TGTGCCAGCAGTCGCGGCCCGGGAGCGAGCTCTGGGGCCAACGTCCTGACTTTC
NA,TRBV2,TRBJ1-3,TRBD1,CASSPQGAGNTIYF,TGTGCCAGCAGTCCTCAGGGGGCGGGAAACACCATATATTTT
NA,TRBV7-6,TRBJ1-2,NA,CASSLGPGLNYGYTF,TGTGCCAGCAGCTTAGGGCCAGGACTTAACTATGGCTACACCTTC
few,TRBV28,TRBJ1-5,NA,CASGGHGNQPQHF,TGTGCCAGCGGAGGCCACGGGAATCAGCCCCAGCATTTT
once,TRBV18,TRBJ2-5,NA,CASSPDYRPETQYF,TGTGCCAGCTCACCAGACTATAGGCCGGAGACCCAGTACTTC
NA,TRBV5-1,TRBJ1-2,TRBD1,CASSGGTGDNYGYTF,TGCGCCAGCAGCGGGGGGACAGGAGATAACTATGGCTACACCTTC
NA,TRBV6-5,TRBJ1-5,TRBD1,CASRRVKQGDQPQHF,TGTGCCAGCAGAAGGGTGAAGCAGGGGGACCAGCCCCAGCATTTT
NA,TRBV27,TRBJ2-1,TRBD2,CASSLRTSGSSYNEQFF,TGTGCCAGCAGTCTTAGGACTAGCGGGAGTAGCTACAATGAGCAGTTCTTC
NA,TRBV7-8,TRBJ2-5,NA,CASSSTTYWPEEETQYF,TGTGCCAGCAGCTCGACTACCTACTGGCCCGAGGAAGAGACCCAGTACTTC
NA,TRBV5-4,TRBJ1-2,TRBD1,CASRHETGVNYGYTF,TGTGCCAGCAGACACGAGACAGGGGTAAACTATGGCTACACCTTC
NA,TRBV7-3,TRBJ2-3,TRBD2,CASSLTPPAGAEDTQYF,TGTGCCAGCAGCTTAACCCCCCCAGCGGGAGCTGAAGATACGCAGTATTTT
NA,TRBV7-8,TRBJ1-2,TRBD1,CASSLWDRSANYGYTF,TGTGCCAGCAGCCTGTGGGACAGGTCAGCTAACTATGGCTACACCTTC
NA,TRBV10-1,TRBJ2-3,NA,CASSGNREGQDTQYF,TGCGCCAGCAGTGGGAACAGGGAAGGGCAAGATACGCAGTATTTT